Included here is one T cell receptor beta chain sequence, with context. The data were taken from a study of preoperative IRX-2 immunotherapy in early breast cancer. The CDR3 runs to 16 residues. V shed 5 bases and J shed 6 bases, with 22 bases lying between them. Germline V gene lookup returns CDR1 MNHGY and CDR2 SAAAGT. The treatment: preoperative locoregional IRX-2 cytokine immunotherapy. This table comes from immunoSEQ multiplex PCR, and its TCRdb copy is limited to in-frame clones, with some not included. Of 30,000 or so clones in the sample, approximately 80% were seen once. This specimen was collected from a patient treated with IRX-2 immunotherapy. This receptor was identified in a human donor with breast cancer. This chain uses TRBV6-8 with TRBJ1-2; a possible D gene is TRBD1 (6 bases). The chain's CDR3 is CASSPMDDRRPNGYTF. DNA of the CDR3: TGTGCCAGCAGTCCCATGGATGACAGGCGCCCCAATGGCTACACCTTC.